Listed here is a single TCR beta chain. Its specificity is unknown. The CDR3 has 19 residues. Germline trimming cut 1 base from V and 5 bases from J; bases unmatched to any gene: 16. CDR1 and CDR2 (germline): MNHNS, SASEGT. Produced via immunoSEQ multiplex PCR; TCRdb's table is partial and in-frame only. The sample lists approximately 60,000 clones, 84% occurring once. These data come from a study of OX40 agonist ivuxolimab in advanced cancers. For the study at large: At doses from 0.01 to 10 mg/kg, patients were given intravenous ivuxolimab every 2 weeks. Enrolled patients in dose escalation had cancers that were hepatocellular carcinoma, melanoma, renal cell or head and neck cancer. Study outcomes and limitations: Expanded peripheral T cell antigen specificity was not determined.

This chain links TRBV6-1 with TRBJ1-5; 8 bases are a match to TRBD1. The sequencing here drew on CD4+ or CD8+ T cells sorted from blood, taken in a trial of the OX40 agonist ivuxolimab. The clonotype comes from an adult with an advanced solid tumor such as melanoma, head and neck, liver or kidney cancer. CDR3 DNA sequence: TGTGCCAGCAGTGAAGAGATGTTCTTTAGGACAGGGAGGGATCAGCCCCAGCATTTT. Protein product: CASSEEMFFRTGRDQPQHF.